What follows are 25 T cell receptor beta chains derived from one specimen sequenced in a study of monozygotic twins with inflammatory bowel disease. One entry per CDR3 protein, without DNA, is what TCRdb gives after re-calling the 5' RACE reads. This sample's table has about 210,000 distinct CDR3 sequences. The sequencing input was blood. These receptors were obtained from a human donor with ulcerative colitis or Crohn's disease, or a healthy co-twin of an affected twin (not recorded which).

The gene calls are TRBV2 and TRBJ2-1; as DNA is missing, the TRBD1 call by TCRdb cannot be tested. Per germline, CDR1 SNHLY and CDR2 FYNNEI. CDR3 length: 15 residues. CDR3 protein: CASSLRTGGDNEQFF.

The chain carries TRBV7-8 and TRBJ1-1. CDR3 length equals 15 residues. Germline V lookup: CDR1 SGHVS, CDR2 FQNEAQ. CDR3 sequence: CASSLAADLGTEAFF.

The V gene is TRBV6-5, the J gene TRBJ2-1; TCRdb outputs TRBD2, but without DNA this stays unchecked. Germline assignment: CDR1 MNHEY and CDR2 SVGAGI. The CDR3 runs 15 residues. CDR3: CASRRTSGGYNEQFF.

The chain employs TRBV7-8 and TRBJ2-1. Germline V gene sequence: CDR1 SGHVS, CDR2 FQNEAQ. This CDR3 region has 13 residues. CDR3 sequence reads: CASSLVEAGEQFF.

The chain has TRBV12-3 or TRBV12-4 and TRBJ1-1. The CDR3 sequence is 11 residues long. The CDR3 reads CASSLRREAFF.

The V and J genes are TRBV29-1 and TRBJ1-1. This CDR3 is 15 amino acids long. Germline CDR1 and CDR2: SQVTM and ANQGSEA. The CDR3 sequence: CSVRGGGNLNTEAFF. The full variable domain, with the rest looked up from reference TRBV29-1 and TRBJ1-1, is SAVISQKPSRDICQRGTSLTIQCQVDSQVTMMFWYRQQPGQSLTLIATANQGSEATYESGFVIDKFPISRPNLTFSTLTVSNMSPEDSSIYLCSVRGGGNLNTEAFFGQGTRLTVV.

This rearrangement joins TRBV20-1 to TRBJ2-5; the D call of TRBD1 rests on TCRdb alone, since no DNA is present to check it. This CDR3 comprises 16 residues. The germline CDR1 and CDR2 sequences are DFQATT and SNEGSKA (reference sequence). The CDR3: CSAAPVLERTQETQYF.

The CDR3 loop is CASSERQGRAVNYGYTF. V usage is TRBV6-2 or TRBV6-3 and J usage is TRBJ1-2; TCRdb calls TRBD1, which cannot be checked without DNA. Germline V CDR1 and CDR2: MNHEY, SVGEGT. This CDR3 has 17 residues.

The gene calls are TRBV5-1 and TRBJ2-1; the TRBD2 assignment by TCRdb is unverifiable without DNA. This CDR3 has 14 residues. Looked up from germline, CDR1 is SGHRS and CDR2 is YFSETQ. Here the CDR3 reads CASSLVPSGNEQFF.

The chain couples TRBV2 to TRBJ1-5. The CDR3 runs to 17 residues. Looked up from germline, CDR1 is SNHLY and CDR2 is FYNNEI. The CDR3 sequence: CASSEALGLTSSQPQHF.

This chain connects TRBV12-3 or TRBV12-4 to TRBJ1-1; TCRdb names TRBD1, which stays unverified in the absence of DNA. The CDR3 sequence is 15 residues long. The CDR3 protein is CASTQSARGHTEAFF.

V is TRBV21-1 and J is TRBJ1-5; TCRdb returns TRBD1, unconfirmable since there is no DNA. TRBV21-1 is listed as a pseudogene. The CDR3 length is 16 residues. The CDR3 region is CASSIRTGASNQPQHF.

The chain has TRBV12-3 or TRBV12-4 and TRBJ1-1; with no DNA, the TCRdb D assignment of TRBD1 cannot be verified. CDR3 length equals 17 residues. The CDR3 here is CASSLPYRGYSNTEAFF.

The J gene is TRBJ2-7, the V gene TRBV27; with no DNA, the TCRdb D assignment of TRBD1 cannot be verified. CDR3 length: 15 amino acids. Germline CDR1 reads MNHEY; CDR2 reads SMNVEV (reference sequence). The CDR3 loop reads CASSPQGRNTYEQYF.

This rearrangement joins TRBV28 to TRBJ2-2; TCRdb calls TRBD1, which cannot be checked without DNA. CDR1 is MDHEN, CDR2 SYDVKM, per germline. The CDR3 consists of 14 residues. The CDR3 region is CASSSGRYTGELFF. The full variable domain, in which reference TRBV28 and TRBJ2-2 provide the parts outside the CDR3, is DVKVTQSSRYLVKRTGEKVFLECVQDMDHENMFWYRQDPGLGLRLIYFSYDVKMKEKGDIPEGYSVSREKKERFSLILESASTNQTSMYLCASSSGRYTGELFFGEGSRLTVL.

This rearrangement joins TRBV6-5 to TRBJ1-4; TCRdb indicates TRBD1, and absent DNA this call remains unverified. This CDR3 contains 15 residues. Looked up from germline, CDR1 is MNHEY and CDR2 is SVGAGI. This CDR3 is CASSSHGTPGEKLFF.

The genes are TRBV10-3 and TRBJ2-3; there is no DNA to check the TCRdb D call of TRBD2. CDR1 and CDR2 (germline): ENHRY, SYGVKD. The CDR3 is 13 amino acids. This chain's CDR3 is CAIGGRIPDTQYF.

The rearrangement uses TRBV12-3 or TRBV12-4 and TRBJ2-7; the TRBD1 assignment by TCRdb is unverifiable without DNA. The CDR3 is 14 amino acids. The CDR3 is CASSLGQGNYEQYF.

This chain joins TRBV6-2 or TRBV6-3 and TRBJ2-3; TCRdb's D gene call, TRBD1, goes unchecked for lack of DNA. Germline CDR1 reads MNHEY; CDR2 reads SVGEGT. CDR3 length: 15 amino acids. The CDR3 loop reads CASSYYGTAPDTQYF.

The chain has TRBV4-2 and TRBJ1-3. The CDR3 sequence is 18 residues long. The germline CDR1 and CDR2 sequences are LGHNA and YNFKEQ. The CDR3: CASSQEGGVRISGNTIYF.

The chain recombines TRBV6-1 with TRBJ1-3; TCRdb reports TRBD1, a call that lacks DNA to check it against. The CDR3 consists of 17 residues. CDR1 is MNHNS, CDR2 SASEGT, per germline. The CDR3 sequence is CASSRRAGELAGNTIYF.

The V call is TRBV20-1, the J call TRBJ2-7; TCRdb lists TRBD2, though no DNA is available to test this call. The germline V gene has CDR1 DFQATT and CDR2 SNEGSKA (reference sequence). The CDR3 spans 13 residues. CDR3 sequence reads: CSARGAGDYEQYF.

V usage is TRBV5-1 and J usage is TRBJ2-1. Germline values: CDR1 SGHRS, CDR2 YFSETQ. The CDR3 spans 11 residues. This chain's CDR3 is CASGSDNEQFF.

V gene TRBV10-3 combines with J gene TRBJ2-7; TCRdb returns TRBD1, unconfirmable since there is no DNA. The CDR3 loop spans 14 amino acids. Germline V gene sequence: CDR1 ENHRY, CDR2 SYGVKD. The CDR3 loop reads CAISEWGQGKEQYF.

The chain uses TRBV20-1 and TRBJ2-1; the TRBD2 assignment by TCRdb is unverifiable without DNA. Germline loops: CDR1 DFQATT, CDR2 SNEGSKA (reference sequence). The CDR3 extends over 14 amino acids. CDR3 protein: CSARAVSGSHEQFF.